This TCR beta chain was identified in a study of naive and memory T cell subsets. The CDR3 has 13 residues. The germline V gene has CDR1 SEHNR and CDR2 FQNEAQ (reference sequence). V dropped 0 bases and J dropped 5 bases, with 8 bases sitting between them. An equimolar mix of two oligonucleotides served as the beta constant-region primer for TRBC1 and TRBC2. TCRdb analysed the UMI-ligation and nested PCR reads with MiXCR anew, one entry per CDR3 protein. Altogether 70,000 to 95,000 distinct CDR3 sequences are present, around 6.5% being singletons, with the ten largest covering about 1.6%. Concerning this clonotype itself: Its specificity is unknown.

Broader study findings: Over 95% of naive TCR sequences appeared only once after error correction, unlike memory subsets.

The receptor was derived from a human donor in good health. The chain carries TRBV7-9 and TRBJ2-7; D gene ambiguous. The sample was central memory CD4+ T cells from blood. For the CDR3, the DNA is TGTGCCAGCAGCTTAGCAACTACAGACGAGCAGTACTTC. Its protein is CASSLATTDEQYF.